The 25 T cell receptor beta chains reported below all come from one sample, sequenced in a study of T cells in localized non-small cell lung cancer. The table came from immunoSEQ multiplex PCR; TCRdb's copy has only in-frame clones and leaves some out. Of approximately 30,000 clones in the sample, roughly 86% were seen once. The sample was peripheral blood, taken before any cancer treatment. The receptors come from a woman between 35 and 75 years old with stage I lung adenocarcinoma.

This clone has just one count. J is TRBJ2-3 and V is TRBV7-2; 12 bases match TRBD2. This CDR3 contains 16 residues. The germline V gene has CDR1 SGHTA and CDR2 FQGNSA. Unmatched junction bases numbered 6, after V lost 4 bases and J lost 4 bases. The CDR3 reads CASSSSSGGGPDTQYF. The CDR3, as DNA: TGTGCCAGCAGCTCCTCTAGCGGGGGGGGACCAGATACGCAGTATTTT. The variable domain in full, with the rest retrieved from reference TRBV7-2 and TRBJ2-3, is GAGVSQSPSNKVTEKGKDVELRCDPISGHTALYWYRQSLGQGLEFLIYFQGNSAPDKSGLPSDRFSAERTGGSVSTLTIQRTQQEDSAVYLCASSSSSGGGPDTQYFGPGTRLTVL.

In DNA, the CDR3 is TGCGCCAGCAGCCTTTATATGACAGGTTTCTACGAGCAGTACTTC. Amino acid sequence: CASSLYMTGFYEQYF. The chain has TRBV5-1 and TRBJ2-7; D might be TRBD1 (6 bases). Germline-derived CDR1 and CDR2 are SGHRS and YFSETQ. This CDR3 is 15 amino acids long. V lost 4 bases and J 3 bases, leaving 17 bases between the germline ends.

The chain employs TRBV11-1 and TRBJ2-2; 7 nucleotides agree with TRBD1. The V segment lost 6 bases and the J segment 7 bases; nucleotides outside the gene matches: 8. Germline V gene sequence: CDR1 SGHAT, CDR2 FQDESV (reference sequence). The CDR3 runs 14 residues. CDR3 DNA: TGTGCCAGCAGACCCGGACAGGCGTACGGGGAGCTGTTTTTT. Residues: CASRPGQAYGELFF.

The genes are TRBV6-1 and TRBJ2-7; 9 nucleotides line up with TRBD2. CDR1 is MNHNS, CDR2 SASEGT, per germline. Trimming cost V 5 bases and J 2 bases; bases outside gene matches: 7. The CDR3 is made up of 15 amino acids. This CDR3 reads CASSLERGATYEQYF. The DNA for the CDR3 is TGTGCCAGCAGTCTCGAGCGGGGGGCTACCTACGAGCAGTACTTC.

CDR3 nucleotide sequence: TGTGCCAGTAGTATAGGTTCGGGTTACAATGAGCAGTTCTTC. Its translation is CASSIGSGYNEQFF. The genes are TRBV19 and TRBJ2-1; D gene unclear. The CDR3 runs 14 residues. V dropped 1 base and J dropped 4 bases, with 8 bases sitting between them. Germline CDR1 is LNHDA and CDR2 is SQIVND (reference sequence).

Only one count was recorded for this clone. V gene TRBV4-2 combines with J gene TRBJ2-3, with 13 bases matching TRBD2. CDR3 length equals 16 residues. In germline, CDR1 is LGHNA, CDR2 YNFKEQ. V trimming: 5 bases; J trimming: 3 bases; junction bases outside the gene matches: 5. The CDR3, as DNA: TGTGCCAGCAGCTCCCGACTAGCGGGGGGTACAGATACGCAGTATTTT. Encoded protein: CASSSRLAGGTDTQYF.

CDR3 bases: TGTGCCAGCAGCCATCCCGGGACAGCGATCTACGAGCAGTACTTC. Residues: CASSHPGTAIYEQYF. The chain uses TRBV7-9 and TRBJ2-7; TRBD1 matches at 7 bases. The CDR3 runs to 15 residues. Germline lookup yields CDR1 SEHNR and CDR2 FQNEAQ (reference sequence). V shed 5 bases and J 3 bases; nucleotides not matched to a gene: 10. The full variable domain, rest sourced from reference TRBV7-9 and TRBJ2-7, is DTGVSQNPRHKITKRGQNVTFRCDPISEHNRLYWYRQTLGQGPEFLTYFQNEAQLEKSRLLSDRFSAERPKGSFSTLEIQRTEQGDSAMYLCASSHPGTAIYEQYFGPGTRLTVT.

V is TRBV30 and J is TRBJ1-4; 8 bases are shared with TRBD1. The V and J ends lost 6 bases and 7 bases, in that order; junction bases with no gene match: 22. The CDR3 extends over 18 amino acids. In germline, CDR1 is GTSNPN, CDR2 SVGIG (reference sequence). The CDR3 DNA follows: TGTGCCTGTCCACCCCAATTTTCCTACAGGGGGACGGGTGAAAAACTGTTTTTT. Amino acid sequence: CACPPQFSYRGTGEKLFF. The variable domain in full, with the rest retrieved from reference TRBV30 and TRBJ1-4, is SQTIHQWPATLVQPVGSPLSLECTVEGTSNPNLYWYRQAAGRGLQLLFYSVGIGQISSEVPQNLSASRPQDRQFILSSKKLLLSDSGFYLCACPPQFSYRGTGEKLFFGSGTQLSVL.

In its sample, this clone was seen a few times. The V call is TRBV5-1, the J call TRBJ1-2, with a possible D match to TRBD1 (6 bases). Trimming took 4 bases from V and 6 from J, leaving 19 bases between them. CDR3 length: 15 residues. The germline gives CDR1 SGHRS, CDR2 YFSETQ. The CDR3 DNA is TGCGCCAGCAGCGGTACAGGGAAAGCGGGAGATGGCTACACCTTC. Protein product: CASSGTGKAGDGYTF.

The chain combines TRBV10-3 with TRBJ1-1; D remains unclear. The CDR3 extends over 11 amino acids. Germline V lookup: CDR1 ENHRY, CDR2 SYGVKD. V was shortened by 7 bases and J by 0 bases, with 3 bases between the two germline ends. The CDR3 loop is CAITVNTEAFF. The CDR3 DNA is TGTGCCATCACGGTGAACACTGAAGCTTTCTTT.

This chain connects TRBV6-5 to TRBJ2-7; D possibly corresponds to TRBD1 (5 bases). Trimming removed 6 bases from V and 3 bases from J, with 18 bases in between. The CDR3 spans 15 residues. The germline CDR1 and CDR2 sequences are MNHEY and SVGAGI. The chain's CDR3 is CASSGWTRGNYEQYF. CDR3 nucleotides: TGTGCCAGCAGCGGATGGACAAGGGGAAACTACGAGCAGTACTTC.

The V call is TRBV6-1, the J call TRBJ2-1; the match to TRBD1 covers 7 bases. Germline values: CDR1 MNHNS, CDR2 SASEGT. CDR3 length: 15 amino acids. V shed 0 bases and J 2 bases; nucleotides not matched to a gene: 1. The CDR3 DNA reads TGTGCCAGCAGTGAAGCGGGACAGACCTACAATGAGCAGTTCTTC. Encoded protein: CASSEAGQTYNEQFF.

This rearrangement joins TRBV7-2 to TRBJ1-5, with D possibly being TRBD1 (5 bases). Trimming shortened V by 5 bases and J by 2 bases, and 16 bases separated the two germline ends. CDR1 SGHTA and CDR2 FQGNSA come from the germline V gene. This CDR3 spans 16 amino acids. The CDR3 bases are TGTGCCAGCAGCCCGACTGCGGGAGGGGGCAATCAGCCCCAGCATTTT. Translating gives CASSPTAGGGNQPQHF.

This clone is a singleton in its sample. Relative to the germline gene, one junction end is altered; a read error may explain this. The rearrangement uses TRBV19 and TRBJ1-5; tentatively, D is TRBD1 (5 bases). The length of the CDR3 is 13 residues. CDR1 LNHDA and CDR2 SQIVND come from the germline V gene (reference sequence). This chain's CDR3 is CASRDRVYQAQHF. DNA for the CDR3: TGTGCCAGTCGCGACAGAGTATATCAGGCCCAGCATTTT.

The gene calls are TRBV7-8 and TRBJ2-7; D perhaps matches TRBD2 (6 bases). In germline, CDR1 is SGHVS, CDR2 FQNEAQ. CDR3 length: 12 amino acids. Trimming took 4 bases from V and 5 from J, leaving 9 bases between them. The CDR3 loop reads CASSSWRDEQYF. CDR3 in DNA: TGTGCCAGCAGCTCCTGGAGGGACGAGCAGTACTTC.

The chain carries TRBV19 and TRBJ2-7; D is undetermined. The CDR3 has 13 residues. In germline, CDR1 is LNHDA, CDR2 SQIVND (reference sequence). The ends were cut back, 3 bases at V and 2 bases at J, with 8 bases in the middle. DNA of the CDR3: TGTGCCAGTAGTATCGGCCCTACCTACGAGCAGTACTTC. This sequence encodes CASSIGPTYEQYF.

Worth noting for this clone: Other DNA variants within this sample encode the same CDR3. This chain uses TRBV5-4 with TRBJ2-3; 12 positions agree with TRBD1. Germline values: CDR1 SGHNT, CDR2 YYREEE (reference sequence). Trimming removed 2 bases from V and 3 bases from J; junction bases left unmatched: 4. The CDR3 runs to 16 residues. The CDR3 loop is CASSFPGQGATDTQYF. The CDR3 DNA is TGTGCCAGCAGCTTTCCGGGACAGGGGGCAACAGATACGCAGTATTTT.

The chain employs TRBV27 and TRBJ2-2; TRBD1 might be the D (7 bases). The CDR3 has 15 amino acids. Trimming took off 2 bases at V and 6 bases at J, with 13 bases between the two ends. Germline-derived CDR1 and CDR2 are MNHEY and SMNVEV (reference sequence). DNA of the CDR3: TGTGCCAGCAGTTTAGGAGGGGGCTGGGCCGGGGAGCTGTTTTTT. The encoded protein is CASSLGGGWAGELFF.

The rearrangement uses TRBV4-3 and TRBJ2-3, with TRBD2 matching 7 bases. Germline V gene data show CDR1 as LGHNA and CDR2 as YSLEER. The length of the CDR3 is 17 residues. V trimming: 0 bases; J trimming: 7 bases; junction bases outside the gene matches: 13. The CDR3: CASSQDGVGRARNTQYF. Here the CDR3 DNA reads TGCGCCAGCAGCCAAGATGGTGTAGGGAGGGCGAGAAATACGCAGTATTTT.

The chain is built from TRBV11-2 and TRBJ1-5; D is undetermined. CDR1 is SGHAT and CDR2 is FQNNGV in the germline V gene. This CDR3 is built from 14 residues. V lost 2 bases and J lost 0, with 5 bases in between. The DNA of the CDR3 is TGTGCCAGCAGCTTACTCCCTAGCAATCAGCCCCAGCATTTT. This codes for CASSLLPSNQPQHF.

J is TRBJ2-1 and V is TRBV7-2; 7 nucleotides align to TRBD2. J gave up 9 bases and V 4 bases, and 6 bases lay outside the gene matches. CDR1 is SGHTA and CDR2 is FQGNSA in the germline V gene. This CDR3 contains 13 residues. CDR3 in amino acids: CASSSRLAVEQFF. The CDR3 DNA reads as TGTGCCAGCAGCTCCCGACTAGCAGTTGAGCAGTTCTTC.

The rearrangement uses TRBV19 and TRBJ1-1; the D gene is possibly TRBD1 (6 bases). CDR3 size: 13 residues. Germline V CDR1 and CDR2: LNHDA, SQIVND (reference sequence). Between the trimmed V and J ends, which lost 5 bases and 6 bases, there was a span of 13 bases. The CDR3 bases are TGTGCCAGTAGTCCCCCCCGGACAGCTGAAGCTTTCTTT. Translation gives CASSPPRTAEAFF.

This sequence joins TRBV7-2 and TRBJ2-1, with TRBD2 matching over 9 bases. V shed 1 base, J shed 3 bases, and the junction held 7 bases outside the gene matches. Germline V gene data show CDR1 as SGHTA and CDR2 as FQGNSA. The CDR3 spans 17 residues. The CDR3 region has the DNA TGTGCCAGCAGCTTAGATGGACTTAGCGGGGGCTACAATGAGCAGTTCTTC. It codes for CASSLDGLSGGYNEQFF.

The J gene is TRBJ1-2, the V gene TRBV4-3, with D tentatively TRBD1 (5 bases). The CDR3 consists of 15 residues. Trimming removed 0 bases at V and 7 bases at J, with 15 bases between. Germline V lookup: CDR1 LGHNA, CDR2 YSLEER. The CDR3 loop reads CASSQDLGAWSGYTF. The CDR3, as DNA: TGCGCCAGCAGCCAAGACTTAGGGGCTTGGTCTGGCTACACCTTC.

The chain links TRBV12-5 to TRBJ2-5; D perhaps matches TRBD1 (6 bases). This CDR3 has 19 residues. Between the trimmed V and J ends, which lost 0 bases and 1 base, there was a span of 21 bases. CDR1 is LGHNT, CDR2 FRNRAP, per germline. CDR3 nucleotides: TGTGCTAGTGGTTTGGTGACTCCGGACAGAAGGTTTCCCCAAGAGACCCAGTACTTC. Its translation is CASGLVTPDRRFPQETQYF.